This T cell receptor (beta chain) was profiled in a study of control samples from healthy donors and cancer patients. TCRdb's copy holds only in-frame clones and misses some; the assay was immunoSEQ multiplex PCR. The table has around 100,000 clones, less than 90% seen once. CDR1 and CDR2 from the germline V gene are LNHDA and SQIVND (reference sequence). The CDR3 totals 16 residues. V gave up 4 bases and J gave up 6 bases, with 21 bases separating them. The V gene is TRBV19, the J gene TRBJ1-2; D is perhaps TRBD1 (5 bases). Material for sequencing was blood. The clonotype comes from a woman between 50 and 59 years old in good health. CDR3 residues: CASSTHGAGRFDGYTF. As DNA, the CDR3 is TGTGCCAGTAGTACTCACGGGGCAGGGAGATTTGATGGCTACACCTTC.